This T cell receptor (beta chain) was profiled in a study of T-cell reconstitution after alpha-beta-depleted transplantation in children. TCRbeta library preparation incorporated unique molecular identifiers. Using its own MiXCR run on the PCR reads, TCRdb lists one record per CDR3 protein. This sample has about 600,000 distinct CDR3 sequences, with more than 9% found just once. Germline V CDR1 and CDR2: MNHEY, SMNVEV (reference sequence). The length of the CDR3 is 14 residues. V dropped 8 bases and J dropped 7 bases, with 18 bases sitting between them. The sequenced sample was PBMCs from the stem cell graft donor, obtained from the stem cell graft. The TCR was taken from a human donor who donated a stem cell graft to a child with acute myeloid leukemia. This chain uses TRBV27 with TRBJ1-5; perhaps TRBD1 as D (5 bases). This chain's CDR3 is CASSGTLRGQPQHF. In nucleotides, the CDR3 is TGTGCCAGCTCCGGGACGCTAAGGGGACAGCCCCAGCATTTT.